This entry lists 5 T cell receptor beta chains sequenced from one sample in a study of blood T cells in healthy people across ages. With a J-beta primer mix and a sample-barcoded 5' primer, a second PCR ran 7 to 11 cycles. Each CDR3 protein gets one entry after TCRdb re-called the 5' RACE reads with MiXCR. The repertoire includes approximately 810,000 distinct CDR3 sequences, 29% of them detected once, and roughly 17% sits in the top ten. Sequencing input: blood. The receptor source for this set is a woman older than 75 in good health.

The chain uses TRBV2 and TRBJ2-3, with D perhaps TRBD1 or TRBD2 (5 bases each). Trimming stripped 6 bases from V and 1 base from J, with 8 bases between. This CDR3 is built from 13 residues. CDR1 and CDR2 from the germline V gene are SNHLY and FYNNEI. This CDR3 reads CASRGDGTDTQYF. CDR3 nucleotides: TGTGCCAGCAGGGGGGACGGCACAGATACGCAGTATTTT.

This clonotype was detected ten times or more. For the CDR3, the DNA is TGTGCCAGCAGTGAAAGGACAGGGCCCTATGGCTACACCTTC. As protein: CASSERTGPYGYTF. The chain combines TRBV6-1 with TRBJ1-2; 8 positions match TRBD1. V lost 2 bases and J lost 4; bases outside the gene matches: 3. The CDR3 is 14 residues long. CDR1 and CDR2 (germline): MNHNS, SASEGT.

The chain employs TRBV28 and TRBJ2-7, with 14 bases identical to TRBD2. CDR3 length: 16 residues. Trimming removed 6 bases from V and 3 bases from J; junction bases left unmatched: 7. Germline CDR1 is MDHEN and CDR2 is SYDVKM. The CDR3 DNA follows: TGTGCCAGCAGGGGACTAGCGGGGGCGGCCCTCTACGAGCAGTACTTC. It codes for CASRGLAGAALYEQYF.

This clonotype has ten or more counts. The genes are TRBV7-2 and TRBJ2-3; TRBD2 matches at 8 bases. CDR1 SGHTA and CDR2 FQGNSA come from the germline V gene. This CDR3 is built from 16 residues. Trimming took 5 bases from V and 6 from J; bases not matched to a gene: 13. CDR3 bases: TGTGCCAGCAGCATAAACTGGCGGGGGGCCGTTGATACGCAGTATTTT. Translated, it gives CASSINWRGAVDTQYF. Complete variable domain (other parts from reference TRBV7-2 and TRBJ2-3): GAGVSQSPSNKVTEKGKDVELRCDPISGHTALYWYRQSLGQGLEFLIYFQGNSAPDKSGLPSDRFSAERTGGSVSTLTIQRTQQEDSAVYLCASSINWRGAVDTQYFGPGTRLTVL.

This clonotype was recorded at least ten times. This chain joins TRBV4-2 and TRBJ2-3; D gene ambiguous. The CDR3 extends over 17 amino acids. CDR1 and CDR2 (germline): LGHNA, YNFKEQ. Trimming removed 3 bases from V and 0 bases from J, with 16 bases in between. The CDR3 here is CASSQLNSGSSTDTQYF. The CDR3 DNA reads TGTGCCAGCAGCCAGTTGAATTCGGGCAGTAGCACAGATACGCAGTATTTT.